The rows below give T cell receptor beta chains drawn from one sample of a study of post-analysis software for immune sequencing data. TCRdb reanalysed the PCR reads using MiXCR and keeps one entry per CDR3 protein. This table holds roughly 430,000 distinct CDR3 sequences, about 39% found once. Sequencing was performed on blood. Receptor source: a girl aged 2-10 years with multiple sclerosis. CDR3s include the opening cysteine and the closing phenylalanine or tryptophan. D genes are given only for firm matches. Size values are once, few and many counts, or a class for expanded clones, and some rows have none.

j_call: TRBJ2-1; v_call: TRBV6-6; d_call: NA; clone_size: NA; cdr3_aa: CASSLTSNEQFF; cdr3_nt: TGTGCCAGCAGCCTGACTAGTAATGAGCAGTTCTTC
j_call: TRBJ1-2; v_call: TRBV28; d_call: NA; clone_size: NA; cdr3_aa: CAARNIWAHYGYTF; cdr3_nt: TGTGCCGCCCGGAACATTTGGGCCCACTATGGCTACACCTTC
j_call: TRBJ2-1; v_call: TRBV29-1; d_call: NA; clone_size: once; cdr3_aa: CSVDGGGLSSRNEQFF; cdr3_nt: TGCAGCGTTGATGGGGGTGGACTGTCAAGTCGCAATGAGCAGTTCTTC
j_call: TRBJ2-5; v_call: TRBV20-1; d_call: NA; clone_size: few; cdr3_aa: CSAGETQYF; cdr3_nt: TGCAGTGCCGGGGAGACCCAGTACTTC
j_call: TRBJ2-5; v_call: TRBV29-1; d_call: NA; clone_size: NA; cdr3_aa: CSARIEQETQYF; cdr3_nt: TGCAGCGCCAGGATAGAACAAGAGACCCAGTACTTC
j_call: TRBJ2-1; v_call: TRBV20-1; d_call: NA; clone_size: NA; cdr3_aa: CSAPEREYHYNEQFF; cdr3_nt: TGCAGTGCGCCAGAGAGGGAGTACCACTACAATGAGCAGTTCTTC
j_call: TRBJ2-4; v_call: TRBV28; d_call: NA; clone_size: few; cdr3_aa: CASSLPGAGVKNIQYF; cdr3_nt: TGTGCCAGCAGTTTACCGGGGGCGGGTGTCAAAAACATTCAGTACTTC
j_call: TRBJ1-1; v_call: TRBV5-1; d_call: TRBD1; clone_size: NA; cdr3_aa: CASSLGDRLNTEAFF; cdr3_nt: TGCGCCAGCAGCTTGGGGGACAGATTGAACACTGAAGCTTTCTTT
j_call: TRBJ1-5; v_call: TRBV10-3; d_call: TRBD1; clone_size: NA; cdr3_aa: CAISPGQGSQPQHF; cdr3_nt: TGTGCCATCAGTCCGGGACAGGGGAGTCAGCCCCAGCATTTT
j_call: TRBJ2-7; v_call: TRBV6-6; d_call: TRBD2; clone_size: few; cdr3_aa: CASRGLAGEVHEQYF; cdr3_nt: TGTGCCAGCAGGGGGCTAGCGGGAGAGGTCCACGAGCAGTACTTC
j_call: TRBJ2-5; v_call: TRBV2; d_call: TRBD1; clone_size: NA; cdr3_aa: CASSARDRESWEQYF; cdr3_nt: TGTGCCAGCAGCGCCAGGGACAGGGAATCGTGGGAGCAGTACTTC
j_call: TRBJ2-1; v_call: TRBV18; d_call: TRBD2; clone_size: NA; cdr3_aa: CASSPPILAGGSNEQFF; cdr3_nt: TGTGCCAGCTCACCACCTATATTAGCGGGAGGATCCAATGAGCAGTTCTTC
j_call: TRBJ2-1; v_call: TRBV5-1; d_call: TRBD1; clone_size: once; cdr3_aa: CASSLTETGIGNNEQFF; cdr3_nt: TGCGCCAGCAGCTTGACCGAGACAGGGATTGGTAACAATGAGCAGTTCTTC
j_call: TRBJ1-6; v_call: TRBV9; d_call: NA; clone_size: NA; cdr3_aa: CASSVTGSYNSPLHF; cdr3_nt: TGTGCCAGCAGCGTAACGGGAAGTTATAATTCACCCCTCCACTTT
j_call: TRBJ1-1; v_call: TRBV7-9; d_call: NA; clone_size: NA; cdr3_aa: CASSADLATEAFF; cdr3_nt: TGTGCCAGCAGCGCCGACTTGGCCACTGAAGCTTTCTTT
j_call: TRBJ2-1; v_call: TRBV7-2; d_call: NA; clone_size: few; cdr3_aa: CASSPQKSSYNEQFF; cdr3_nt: TGTGCCAGCAGCCCCCAGAAGAGCTCCTACAATGAGCAGTTCTTC
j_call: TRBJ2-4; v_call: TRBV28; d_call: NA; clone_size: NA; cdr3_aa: CATTREGIQYF; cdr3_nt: TGTGCCACCACCCGGGAAGGCATTCAGTACTTC
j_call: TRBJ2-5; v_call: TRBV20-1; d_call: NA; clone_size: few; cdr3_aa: CSEIVGETQYF; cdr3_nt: TGCAGTGAAATAGTTGGGGAGACCCAGTACTTC
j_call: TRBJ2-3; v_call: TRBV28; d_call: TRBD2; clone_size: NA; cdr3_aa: CAIHGRGPDTQYF; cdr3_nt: TGTGCCATCCACGGGAGGGGACCAGATACGCAGTATTTT
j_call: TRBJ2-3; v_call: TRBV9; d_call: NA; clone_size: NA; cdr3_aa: CASSVLGGTTDTQYF; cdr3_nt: TGTGCCAGCAGCGTATTGGGGGGAACCACAGATACGCAGTATTTT
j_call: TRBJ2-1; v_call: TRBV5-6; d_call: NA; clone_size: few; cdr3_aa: CASSSRSYRASEQFF; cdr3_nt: TGTGCCAGCAGCTCGAGGTCCTACCGGGCCAGTGAGCAGTTTTTC
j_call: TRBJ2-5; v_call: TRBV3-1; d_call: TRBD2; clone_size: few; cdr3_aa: CASSQASGIETQYF; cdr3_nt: TGTGCCAGCAGCCAAGCTAGCGGGATCGAGACCCAGTACTTC
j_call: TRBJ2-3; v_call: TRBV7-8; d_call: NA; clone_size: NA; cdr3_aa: CASSLVPYTDTQYF; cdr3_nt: TGTGCCAGCAGCTTAGTACCGTACACAGATACGCAGTATTTT
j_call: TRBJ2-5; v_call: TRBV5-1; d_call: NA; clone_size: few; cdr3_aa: CASSTVTGRETQYF; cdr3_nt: TGCGCCAGCAGCACTGTAACAGGGAGGGAGACCCAGTACTTC
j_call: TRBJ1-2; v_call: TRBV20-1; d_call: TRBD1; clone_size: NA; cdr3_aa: CSAARQGRVYGYTF; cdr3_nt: TGCAGTGCCGCGAGACAGGGGCGGGTCTATGGCTACACCTTC
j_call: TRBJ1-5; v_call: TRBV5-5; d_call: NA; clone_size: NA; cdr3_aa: CASSREVRNQPQHF; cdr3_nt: TGTGCCAGCAGCCGGGAGGTACGAAATCAGCCCCAGCATTTT
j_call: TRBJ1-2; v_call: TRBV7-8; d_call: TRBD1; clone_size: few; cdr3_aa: CASSFPGTGHGYTF; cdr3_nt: TGTGCCAGCAGCTTCCCCGGGACAGGTCATGGCTACACCTTC
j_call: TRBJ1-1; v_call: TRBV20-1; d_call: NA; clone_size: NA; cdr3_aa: CSARVGRTGTEAFF; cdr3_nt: TGCAGTGCTAGAGTAGGGCGAACGGGCACTGAAGCTTTCTTT
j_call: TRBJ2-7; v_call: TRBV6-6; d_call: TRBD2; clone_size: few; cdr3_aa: CASSYMVAGGYEQYF; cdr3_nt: TGTGCCAGCAGTTACATGGTAGCGGGGGGGTACGAGCAGTACTTC
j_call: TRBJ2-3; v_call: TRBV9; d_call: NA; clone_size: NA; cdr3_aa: CASSETVTDTQYF; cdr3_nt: TGTGCCAGCAGCGAGACGGTCACAGATACGCAGTATTTT
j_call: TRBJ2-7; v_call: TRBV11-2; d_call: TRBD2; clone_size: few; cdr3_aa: CASSLTSGGPNSYEQYF; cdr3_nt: TGTGCCAGCAGCCTGACTAGCGGGGGGCCGAACTCCTACGAGCAGTACTTC
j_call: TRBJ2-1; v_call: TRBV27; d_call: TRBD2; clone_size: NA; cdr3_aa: CASSRSGLAFNEQFF; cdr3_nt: TGTGCCAGCAGTCGATCCGGACTAGCCTTCAATGAGCAGTTCTTC
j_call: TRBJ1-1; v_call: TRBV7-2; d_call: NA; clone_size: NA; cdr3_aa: CASSLVGGSAEAFF; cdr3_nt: TGTGCCAGCAGCTTAGTCGGGGGGAGCGCTGAAGCTTTCTTT
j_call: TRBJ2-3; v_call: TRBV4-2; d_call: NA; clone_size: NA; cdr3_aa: CASSQGWASTDTQYF; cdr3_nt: TGTGCCAGCAGCCAAGGGTGGGCTAGTACAGATACGCAGTATTTT
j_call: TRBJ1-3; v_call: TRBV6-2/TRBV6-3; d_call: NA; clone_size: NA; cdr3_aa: CASKKDPSGNTIYF; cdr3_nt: TGTGCCAGCAAAAAGGACCCATCTGGAAACACCATATATTTT
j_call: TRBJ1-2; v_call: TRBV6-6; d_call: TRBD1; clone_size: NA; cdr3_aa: CAGTDRDNYGYTF; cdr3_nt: TGTGCCGGCACGGACAGGGACAACTATGGCTACACCTTC
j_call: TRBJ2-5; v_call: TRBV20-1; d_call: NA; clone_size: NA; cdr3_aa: CSARDPSRKGETQYF; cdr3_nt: TGCAGTGCTAGAGACCCCTCCAGGAAGGGAGAGACCCAGTACTTC
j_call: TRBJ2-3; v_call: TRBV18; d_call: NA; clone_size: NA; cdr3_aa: CASSPMTDTQYF; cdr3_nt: TGTGCCAGCTCACCAATGACAGATACGCAGTATTTT
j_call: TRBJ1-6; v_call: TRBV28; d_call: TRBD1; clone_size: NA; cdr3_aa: CASRTQGTDSPLHF; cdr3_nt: TGTGCCAGCAGGACACAGGGGACGGATTCACCCCTCCACTTT
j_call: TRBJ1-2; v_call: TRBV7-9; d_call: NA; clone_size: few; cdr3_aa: CASSLVQDTNYGYTF; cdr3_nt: TGTGCCAGCAGCTTAGTTCAGGACACTAACTATGGCTACACCTTC
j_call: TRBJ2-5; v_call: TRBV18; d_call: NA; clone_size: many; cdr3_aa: CASSPGGETQYF; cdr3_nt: TGTGCCAGCTCACCAGGCGGAGAGACCCAGTACTTC
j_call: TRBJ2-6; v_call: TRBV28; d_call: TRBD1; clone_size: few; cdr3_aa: CASSLEWGQATSGANVLTF; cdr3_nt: TGTGCCAGCAGCCTTGAATGGGGACAGGCCACCTCTGGGGCCAACGTCCTGACTTTC
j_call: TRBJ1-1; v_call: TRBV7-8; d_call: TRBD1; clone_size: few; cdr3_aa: CASSLAGQGVITEAFF; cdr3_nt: TGTGCCAGCAGCTTAGCGGGACAGGGGGTAATCACTGAAGCTTTCTTT
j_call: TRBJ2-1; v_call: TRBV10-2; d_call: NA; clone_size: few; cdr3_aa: CASSEWGAGSYNEQFF; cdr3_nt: TGCGCCAGCAGTGAGTGGGGTGCTGGGTCCTACAATGAGCAGTTCTTC
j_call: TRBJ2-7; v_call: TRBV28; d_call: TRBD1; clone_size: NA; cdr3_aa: CANSLSDRGQNEQYF; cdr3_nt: TGTGCCAACAGTTTATCGGATAGGGGGCAGAACGAGCAGTACTTC